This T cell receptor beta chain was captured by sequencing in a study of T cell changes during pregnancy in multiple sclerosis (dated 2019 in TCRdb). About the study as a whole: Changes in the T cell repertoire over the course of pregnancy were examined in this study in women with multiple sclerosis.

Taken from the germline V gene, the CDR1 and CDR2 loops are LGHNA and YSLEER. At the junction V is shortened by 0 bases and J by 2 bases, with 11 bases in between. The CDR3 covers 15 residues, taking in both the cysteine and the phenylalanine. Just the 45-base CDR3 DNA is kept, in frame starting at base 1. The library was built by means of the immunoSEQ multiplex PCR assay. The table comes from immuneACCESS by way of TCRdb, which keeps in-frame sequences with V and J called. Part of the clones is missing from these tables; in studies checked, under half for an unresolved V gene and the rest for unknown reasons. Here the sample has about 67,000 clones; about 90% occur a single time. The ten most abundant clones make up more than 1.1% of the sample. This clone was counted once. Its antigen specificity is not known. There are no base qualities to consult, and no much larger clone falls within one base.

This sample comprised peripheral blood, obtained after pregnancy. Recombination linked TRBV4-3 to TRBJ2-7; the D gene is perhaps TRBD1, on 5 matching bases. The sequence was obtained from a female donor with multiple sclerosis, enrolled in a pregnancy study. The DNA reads TGCGCCAGCAGCCAAGATCTCGGCAGGGCCTACGAGCAGTACTTC. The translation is CASSQDLGRAYEQYF.